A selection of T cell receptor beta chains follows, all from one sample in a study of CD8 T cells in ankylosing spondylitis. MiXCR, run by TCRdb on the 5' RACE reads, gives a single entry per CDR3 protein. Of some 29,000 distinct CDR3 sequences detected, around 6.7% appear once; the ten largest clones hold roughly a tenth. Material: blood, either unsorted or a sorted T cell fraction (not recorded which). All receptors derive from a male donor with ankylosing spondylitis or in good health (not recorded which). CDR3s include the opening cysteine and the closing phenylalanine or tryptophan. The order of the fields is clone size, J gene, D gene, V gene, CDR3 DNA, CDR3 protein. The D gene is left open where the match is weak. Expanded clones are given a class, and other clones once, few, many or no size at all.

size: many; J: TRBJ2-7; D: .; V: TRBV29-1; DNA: .; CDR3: CSVGLGNGSRYF
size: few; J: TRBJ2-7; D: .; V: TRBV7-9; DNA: TGTGCCAGCAGCTTAGTAGAACTCCACTACGAGCAGTACTTC; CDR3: CASSLVELHYEQYF
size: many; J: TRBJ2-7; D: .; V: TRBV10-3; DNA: TGTGCCATCAGTGAACAAGTCTCCTACGAGCAGTACTTC; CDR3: CAISEQVSYEQYF
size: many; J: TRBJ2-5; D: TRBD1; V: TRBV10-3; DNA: TGTGCCATCAGTGCAGGGGCGGGCAGGGGGCAAGAGACCCAGTACTTC; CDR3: CAISAGAGRGQETQYF
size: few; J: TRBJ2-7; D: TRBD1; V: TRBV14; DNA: TGTGCCAGCTGCCGAGGGGGCTGGTTCGACGAGCAGTACTTC; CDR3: CASCRGGWFDEQYF
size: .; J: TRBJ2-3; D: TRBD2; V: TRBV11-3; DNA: TGTGCCAGCAGCTCCGGACAGACCGGGACTAGCGGGAGGGCTACAGATACGCAGTATTTT; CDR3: CASSSGQTGTSGRATDTQYF
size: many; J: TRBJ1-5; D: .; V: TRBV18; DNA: TGTGCCAGCTCCCCTGGGAGGGAGCCCCAGCATTTT; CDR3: CASSPGREPQHF
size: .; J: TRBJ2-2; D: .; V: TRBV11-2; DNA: TGTGCCAGCAGCTTTAGACGAGACAGACTGAACACCGGGGAGCTGTTTTTT; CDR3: CASSFRRDRLNTGELFF
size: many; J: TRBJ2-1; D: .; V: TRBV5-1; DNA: TGCGCCAGCAGCGACGGGACTCCCTCCTACAATGAGCAGTTCTTC; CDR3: CASSDGTPSYNEQFF
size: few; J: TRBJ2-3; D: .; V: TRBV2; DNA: TGTGCCAGCAGTGCCCGGGGGACGGACTTTTTCACAGATACGCAGTATTTT; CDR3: CASSARGTDFFTDTQYF
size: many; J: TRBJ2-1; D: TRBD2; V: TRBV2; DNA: TGTGCCAGCAGTGCGGCTAGCGGGAGTCGCACTGAGCAGTTCTTC; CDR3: CASSAASGSRTEQFF
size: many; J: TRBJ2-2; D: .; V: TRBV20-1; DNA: TGCAGTGCTACCGGACTTCTCACCGGGGAGCTGTTTTTT; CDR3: CSATGLLTGELFF
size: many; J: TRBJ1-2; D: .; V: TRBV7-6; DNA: TGTGCCAGCAGCCCGGGCCCTAACTATGGCTACACCTTC; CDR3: CASSPGPNYGYTF
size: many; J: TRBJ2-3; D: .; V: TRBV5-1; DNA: TGCGCCAGCAGCTTGGAATCCCTACGCAGGGAAAGCACAGATACGCAGTATTTT; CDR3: CASSLESLRRESTDTQYF
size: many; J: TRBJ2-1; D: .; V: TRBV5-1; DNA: TGCGCCAGCAGCTTCCGAGCGGGCAGATCCTACAATGAGCAGTTCTTC; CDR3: CASSFRAGRSYNEQFF
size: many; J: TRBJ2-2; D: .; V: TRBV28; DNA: TGTGCCAGCAGTTTATTTGGGGGGCGCGACACCGGGGAGCTGTTTTTT; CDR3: CASSLFGGRDTGELFF
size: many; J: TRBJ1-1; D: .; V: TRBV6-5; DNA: TGTGCCAGCAGTTACTCGGGGGACCTCCGAGCTGAAGCTTTCTTT; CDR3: CASSYSGDLRAEAFF
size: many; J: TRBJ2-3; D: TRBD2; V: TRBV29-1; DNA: TGCAGCGTTGGGTCCGCGGGAGGGGTGGATACGCAGTATTTT; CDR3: CSVGSAGGVDTQYF
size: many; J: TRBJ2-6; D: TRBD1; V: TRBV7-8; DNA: TGTGCCAGCAGCTCTAGACCACGGGGACAGGGGAGCTCTGGGGCCAACGTCCTGACTTTC; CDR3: CASSSRPRGQGSSGANVLTF
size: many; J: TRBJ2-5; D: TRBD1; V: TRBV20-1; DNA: TGCTGTGCTAGAGATGGGGGACAGGGACGGCGAGAGACCCAGTACTTC; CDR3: CCARDGGQGRRETQYF
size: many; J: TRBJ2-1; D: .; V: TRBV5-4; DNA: TGTGCCAGCAGCGCCCAACTAGGAAGCTCCTACAATGAGCAGTTCTTC; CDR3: CASSAQLGSSYNEQFF
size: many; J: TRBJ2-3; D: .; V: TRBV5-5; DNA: TGTGCCAGCAGCTTGGAGCTAAGCACAGATACGCAGTATTTT; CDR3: CASSLELSTDTQYF
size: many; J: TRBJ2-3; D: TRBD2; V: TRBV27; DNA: TGTGCCTCCGCTGGGGGAGGGCCGGATACGCAGTATTTT; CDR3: CASAGGGPDTQYF
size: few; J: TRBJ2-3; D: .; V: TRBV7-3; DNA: TGTGCCAGCAGCTTTTCTGAATCCTTAGATACGCAGTATTTT; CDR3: CASSFSESLDTQYF
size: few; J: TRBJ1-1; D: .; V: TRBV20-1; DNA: TGCAGTGCTAGCAGCCGGGGGGCGTTAAACACTGAAGCTTTCTTT; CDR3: CSASSRGALNTEAFF
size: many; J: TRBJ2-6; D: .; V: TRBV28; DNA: TGTGCCAGCAGTTTTTTCCGGAGCTCTGGGGCCAACGTCCTGACTTTC; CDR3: CASSFFRSSGANVLTF
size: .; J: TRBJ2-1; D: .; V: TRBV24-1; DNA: TGTGCCACCAGTGATAGGACCGAGCAGTTCTTC; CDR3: CATSDRTEQFF